The 27 T cell receptor beta chains reported below all come from one sample, sequenced in a study of blood T cell repertoires in COVID-19. TCRdb's table, derived via immunoSEQ multiplex PCR, lists solely in-frame clones and lacks some. The sample holds tens of thousands of clones; 60% to 85% are singletons and the top ten take roughly 16%. The sample taken for sequencing was peripheral blood. The source is an elderly man with active or convalescent COVID-19.

The chain combines TRBV5-1 with TRBJ1-2; 8 bases agree with TRBD1. The CDR3 has 14 amino acids. Germline CDR1 and CDR2: SGHRS and YFSETQ. V shed 1 base, J shed 6 bases, and the junction held 5 bases outside the gene matches. The CDR3 DNA reads TGCGCCAGCAGCTTGTCGCAGGGGGCGGATGGCTACACCTTC. Its translation: CASSLSQGADGYTF.

The V and J genes are TRBV25-1 and TRBJ2-5; TRBD1 matches 7 bases. CDR3 length equals 14 residues. CDR1 MGHDK and CDR2 SYGVNS come from the germline V gene. V gave up 2 bases and J gave up 1 base; unmatched junction bases: 1. The CDR3 protein is CASSEGTAQETQYF. The CDR3 DNA is TGTGCCAGCAGTGAAGGGACAGCCCAAGAGACCCAGTACTTC. The complete variable domain, with remaining parts taken from reference TRBV25-1 and TRBJ2-5, reads EADIYQTPRYLVIGTGKKITLECSQTMGHDKMYWYQQDPGMELHLIHYSYGVNSTEKGDLSSESTVSRIRTEHFPLTLESARPSHTSQYLCASSEGTAQETQYFGPGTRLLVL.

The rearrangement links TRBV18 to TRBJ2-1; 10 bases align to TRBD2. CDR3 size: 15 residues. V lost 4 bases and J lost 5; bases outside the gene matches: 5. The germline V gene has CDR1 KGHSH and CDR2 LQKENI. CDR3 sequence: CASSLGTSANNEQFF. DNA of the CDR3: TGTGCCAGCTCACTCGGGACTAGCGCCAACAATGAGCAGTTCTTC.

This clone has just a few counts. The V call is TRBV25-1, the J call TRBJ2-1; possibly TRBD2 for D (6 bases). The V end lost 5 bases, the J end lost 8 bases, and 22 bases lay between the germline ends. The CDR3 is 16 residues long. Looked up from germline, CDR1 is MGHDK and CDR2 is SYGVNS. The CDR3 loop reads CASSSWGGMRSYEQFF. The CDR3 DNA reads TGTGCCAGCAGTTCTTGGGGCGGGATGAGGAGCTATGAGCAGTTCTTC.

This chain joins TRBV4-2 and TRBJ2-2; D unresolved. In germline, CDR1 is LGHNA, CDR2 YNFKEQ. The V gene lost 4 bases and the J gene lost 7 bases, with 10 bases spanning the gap. The CDR3 covers 13 residues. CDR3 DNA: TGTGCCAGCAGCCCAAGTCCTAGCGGGGAGCTGTTTTTT. Its protein product is CASSPSPSGELFF.

The chain has TRBV6-6 and TRBJ1-6, with D possibly TRBD1 on 6 matching bases. The CDR3 contains 15 residues. The V gene's germline CDR1 is MNHNY and CDR2 SVGAGI (reference sequence). V was pared by 6 bases and J by 6 bases, with 15 bases between. The CDR3 nucleotides are TGTGCCAGCAGCCCCCGCGACAGGATTAATTCACCCCTCCACTTT. Translated: CASSPRDRINSPLHF.

The gene calls are TRBV2 and TRBJ1-1, with a possible D match to TRBD1 (6 bases). The CDR3 is 14 amino acids. Germline CDR1 and CDR2: SNHLY and FYNNEI. Trimming removed 5 bases at V and 5 bases at J, with 15 bases between. The DNA for the CDR3 is TGTGCCAGCAGTTTGGGGGGGCGACGTACTGAAGCTTTCTTT. Amino acids: CASSLGGRRTEAFF.

V and J are TRBV4-3 and TRBJ2-1; D unresolved. The CDR3 runs 14 residues. V was trimmed by 4 bases and J by 6 bases, leaving 13 bases between them. Germline CDR1 is LGHNA and CDR2 is YSLEER. CDR3 residues: CASSRILGSNEQFF. DNA of the CDR3: TGCGCCAGCAGCCGGATTCTAGGATCCAATGAGCAGTTCTTC.

This clone was seen only once. The V gene is TRBV5-4, the J gene TRBJ2-5, with D perhaps matching TRBD2 (6 bases). The CDR3 has 16 amino acids. The ends were cut back, 0 bases at V and 4 bases at J, with 16 bases in the middle. Germline CDR1 SGHNT, CDR2 YYREEE (reference sequence). This CDR3 reads CASSLGRGTSGETQYF. In DNA, the CDR3 is TGTGCCAGCAGCTTGGGCCGGGGGACCAGCGGAGAGACCCAGTACTTC.

The genes are TRBV4-1 and TRBJ2-1; a weak D match, TRBD2 (5 bases). This CDR3 is 15 amino acids long. Per the germline V gene, CDR1 is MGHRA and CDR2 is YSYEKL. With 3 bases removed from V and 6 bases from J, the gap between germline ends came to 15 bases. CDR3 DNA: TGCGCCAGCAGCCAGGCTATTCGGGGTTTCAATGAGCAGTTCTTC. Amino acid sequence: CASSQAIRGFNEQFF.

V and J are TRBV2 and TRBJ1-1, with 9 bases that match TRBD1. V was pared by 8 bases and J by 2 bases, with 3 bases of the junction left unmatched. Germline V gives CDR1 SNHLY, CDR2 FYNNEI. CDR3 length: 13 residues. The CDR3 nucleotides read TGTGCCAGCCTGACAGGGGGAAACACTGAAGCTTTCTTT. It codes for CASLTGGNTEAFF.

This chain connects TRBV4-3 to TRBJ2-7, with 9 bases that match TRBD1. Trimming removed 1 base from V and 4 bases from J; junction bases left unmatched: 5. The CDR3 is made up of 15 amino acids. Per germline, CDR1 LGHNA and CDR2 YSLEER. CDR3 residues: CASSQAPTGGYEQYF. The CDR3 DNA follows: TGCGCCAGCAGCCAAGCCCCGACAGGGGGATACGAGCAGTACTTC.

The chain couples TRBV2 to TRBJ1-5; D unclear. The CDR3 is 14 residues long. Trimming pared 8 bases from V and 0 bases from J, leaving 11 bases between. The germline gives CDR1 SNHLY, CDR2 FYNNEI. DNA for the CDR3: TGTGCCAGCCAACCCACATTTAGCAATCAGCCCCAGCATTTT. It translates to CASQPTFSNQPQHF.

CDR3 DNA sequence: TGTGCCAGTAGTATAGCCCACGGACTAGCGGGGGGGCGGTACGAGCAGTTCTTC. Translated: CASSIAHGLAGGRYEQFF. The chain couples TRBV19 to TRBJ2-1, with TRBD2 identical over 15 bases. V was clipped by 1 base and J by 10 bases; unmatched bases: 11. The CDR3 extends over 18 amino acids. Germline CDR1 and CDR2: LNHDA and SQIVND (reference sequence).

This sequence joins TRBV6-6 and TRBJ2-1; D might be TRBD1 (6 bases). Trimming cost V 2 bases and J 7 bases, with 15 bases left between them. The CDR3 has 15 residues. Germline values: CDR1 MNHNY, CDR2 SVGAGI (reference sequence). The CDR3 DNA follows: TGTGCCAGCAGTTACGAGTTAGGGGGAGCTAATGAGCAGTTCTTC. Translation gives CASSYELGGANEQFF.

This clone was seen only a few times. The J gene is TRBJ1-3, the V gene TRBV9; perhaps TRBD1 as D (6 bases). Trimming took 2 bases from V and 2 from J, leaving 8 bases between them. CDR1 is SGDLS and CDR2 is YYNGEE in the germline V gene. This CDR3 spans 14 amino acids. The CDR3 region is CASSVRTAGNTIYF. In nucleotides, the CDR3 is TGTGCCAGCAGCGTCCGGACAGCTGGAAACACCATATATTTT.

This chain uses TRBV2 with TRBJ1-2; 8 nucleotides line up with TRBD1. Germline CDR1 reads SNHLY; CDR2 reads FYNNEI. The ends lost 5 bases at V and 3 bases at J; junction bases unmatched: 8. This CDR3 region has 15 residues. The CDR3 sequence is CASSPSTGGDYGYTF. As DNA, the CDR3 is TGTGCCAGCAGTCCCTCTACAGGGGGGGACTATGGCTACACCTTC.

CDR3 nucleotides: TGTGCCAGCAGTGAAAGGGTGGGCAGGGGTGGTGAAAAACTGTTTTTT. It is translated as CASSERVGRGGEKLFF. V is TRBV6-1 and J is TRBJ1-4; tentatively, D is TRBD1 (6 bases). Trimming cost V 2 bases and J 7 bases, with 17 bases left between them. This CDR3 has 16 amino acids. The germline V gene encodes CDR1 MNHNS and CDR2 SASEGT.

The rearrangement links TRBV7-2 to TRBJ2-7; the match to TRBD2 covers 9 bases. Germline V gene lookup returns CDR1 SGHTA and CDR2 FQGNSA. The CDR3 contains 14 residues. The junction had 7 bases not matched to a gene; V was cut back by 3 bases and J by 7 bases. CDR3 in amino acids: CASSFYPSGVEQYF. The CDR3 nucleotides are TGTGCCAGCAGCTTTTACCCTAGCGGGGTTGAGCAGTACTTC.

In DNA form, the CDR3 reads TGTGCCAGCAGCCAAGGAGGTTGGAGGGGCGCTTGGGTTTTCTTT. It encodes CASSQGGWRGAWVFF. The chain combines TRBV4-2 with TRBJ1-1; possibly TRBD1 for D (5 bases). Germline V gene data show CDR1 as LGHNA and CDR2 as YNFKEQ. The CDR3 runs 15 residues. V was clipped by 1 base and J by 13 bases, with 22 bases between them.

The chain carries TRBV10-3 and TRBJ1-2; 7 bases match TRBD1. The CDR3 consists of 14 residues. V was clipped by 3 bases and J by 4 bases; unmatched bases: 5. Looked up from germline, CDR1 is ENHRY and CDR2 is SYGVKD. The CDR3 loop reads CAISDMTGIYGYTF. In nucleotides, the CDR3 is TGTGCCATCAGTGATATGACAGGGATCTATGGCTACACCTTC.

This clone was counted once. V usage is TRBV2 and J usage is TRBJ1-6, with TRBD1 as a possible D gene (6 bases). V gave up 8 bases and J gave up 4 bases, with 15 bases separating them. The CDR3 runs to 15 residues. CDR1 is SNHLY and CDR2 is FYNNEI in the germline V gene. The CDR3 region is CASYEGVIYNSPLHF. CDR3 DNA: TGTGCCAGCTACGAGGGGGTTATTTATAATTCACCCCTCCACTTT. The full variable domain, with the rest looked up from reference TRBV2 and TRBJ1-6, is EPEVTQTPSHQVTQMGQEVILRCVPISNHLYFYWYRQILGQKVEFLVSFYNNEISEKSEIFDDQFSVERPDGSNFTLKIRSTKLEDSAMYFCASYEGVIYNSPLHFGNGTRLTVT.

The chain has TRBV19 and TRBJ1-2; TRBD1 might be the D (6 bases). The V end lost 5 bases, the J end lost 0 bases, and 13 bases lay between the germline ends. The CDR3 runs 15 residues. Germline V gene lookup returns CDR1 LNHDA and CDR2 SQIVND (reference sequence). CDR3 bases: TGTGCCAGTAGTTTTTCTGACAGGCCTAACTATGGCTACACCTTC. Translated, it gives CASSFSDRPNYGYTF. The full variable domain, with the rest looked up from reference TRBV19 and TRBJ1-2, is DGGITQSPKYLFRKEGQNVTLSCEQNLNHDAMYWYRQDPGQGLRLIYYSQIVNDFQKGDIAEGYSVSREKKESFPLTVTSAQKNPTAFYLCASSFSDRPNYGYTFGSGTRLTVV.

The chain links TRBV9 to TRBJ1-1; D not resolved. Trimming shortened V by 0 bases and J by 0 bases, and 6 bases separated the two germline ends. Germline V gene sequence: CDR1 SGDLS, CDR2 YYNGEE. The CDR3 has 14 amino acids. As DNA, the CDR3 is TGTGCCAGCAGCGTAGCCACGGTGAACACTGAAGCTTTCTTT. Residues: CASSVATVNTEAFF.

The J gene is TRBJ2-7, the V gene TRBV6-2 or TRBV6-3; 13 bases match TRBD2. The germline V gene encodes CDR1 MNHEY and CDR2 SVGEGT. The CDR3 has 16 residues. The ends lost 4 bases at V and 1 base at J; junction bases unmatched: 4. CDR3 bases: TGTGCCAGCAGTTCCGGACTAGCGGGGGCGTCCTACGAGCAGTACTTC. Translation: CASSSGLAGASYEQYF.

The rearrangement links TRBV4-3 to TRBJ1-2; D may be TRBD1 (5 bases). Trimming left V 0 bases short and J 3 bases short, with 11 bases between. The germline CDR1 and CDR2 sequences are LGHNA and YSLEER. The CDR3 spans 15 residues. The CDR3 spells CASSQESGDYYGYTF. The CDR3 DNA follows: TGCGCCAGCAGCCAAGAGTCGGGGGACTACTATGGCTACACCTTC.

To note about this clone: Given a much more abundant clone one base away, this may be a read error. This chain joins TRBV12-3 or TRBV12-4 and TRBJ1-1; no firm D call. This CDR3 region has 13 residues. V was pared by 1 base and J by 2 bases, with 5 bases between. CDR3 in amino acids: CASSLVLNTEAFF. The CDR3 nucleotides read TGTGCCAGCAGTTTAGTCCTTAACACTGAAGCTTTCTTT.